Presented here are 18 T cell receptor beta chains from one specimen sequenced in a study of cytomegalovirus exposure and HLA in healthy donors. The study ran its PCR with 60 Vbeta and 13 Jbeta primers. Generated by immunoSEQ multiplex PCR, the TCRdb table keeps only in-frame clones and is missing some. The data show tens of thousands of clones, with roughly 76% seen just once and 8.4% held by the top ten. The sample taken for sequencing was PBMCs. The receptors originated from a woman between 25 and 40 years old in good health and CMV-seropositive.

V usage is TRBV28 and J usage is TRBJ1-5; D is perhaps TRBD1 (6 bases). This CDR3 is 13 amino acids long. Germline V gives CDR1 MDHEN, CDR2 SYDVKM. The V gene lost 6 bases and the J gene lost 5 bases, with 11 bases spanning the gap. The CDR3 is CASRLQGHQPQHF. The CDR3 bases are TGTGCCAGCAGACTACAGGGACATCAGCCCCAGCATTTT. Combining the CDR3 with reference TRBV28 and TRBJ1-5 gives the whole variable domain DVKVTQSSRYLVKRTGEKVFLECVQDMDHENMFWYRQDPGLGLRLIYFSYDVKMKEKGDIPEGYSVSREKKERFSLILESASTNQTSMYLCASRLQGHQPQHFGDGTRLSIL.

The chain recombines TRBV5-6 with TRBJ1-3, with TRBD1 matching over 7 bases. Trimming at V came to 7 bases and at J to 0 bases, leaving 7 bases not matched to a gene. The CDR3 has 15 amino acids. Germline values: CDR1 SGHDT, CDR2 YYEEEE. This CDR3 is CASARGQPSGNTIYF. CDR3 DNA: TGTGCCAGCGCTAGGGGACAGCCCTCTGGAAACACCATATATTTT.

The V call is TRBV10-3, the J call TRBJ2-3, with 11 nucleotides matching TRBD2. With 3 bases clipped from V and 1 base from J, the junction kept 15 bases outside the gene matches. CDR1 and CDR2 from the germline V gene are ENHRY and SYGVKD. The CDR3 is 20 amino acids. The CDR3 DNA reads TGTGCCATCAGTGATCAGGGAGTCCTAGCGGGAGGACTACGCACAGATACGCAGTATTTT. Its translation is CAISDQGVLAGGLRTDTQYF.

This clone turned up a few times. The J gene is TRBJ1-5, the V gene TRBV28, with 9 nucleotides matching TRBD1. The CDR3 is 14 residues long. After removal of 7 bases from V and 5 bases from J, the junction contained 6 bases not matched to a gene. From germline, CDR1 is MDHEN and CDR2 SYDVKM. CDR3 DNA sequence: TGTGCCAGCAACCTCAGACAGGGGGATCAGCCCCAGCATTTT. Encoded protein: CASNLRQGDQPQHF.

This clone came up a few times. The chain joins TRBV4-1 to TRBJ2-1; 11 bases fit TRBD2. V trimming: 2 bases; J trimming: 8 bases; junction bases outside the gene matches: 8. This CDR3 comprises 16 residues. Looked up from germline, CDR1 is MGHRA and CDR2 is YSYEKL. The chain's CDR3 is CASSQTTSGGQDEQFF. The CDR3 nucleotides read TGCGCCAGCAGCCAAACCACTAGCGGGGGTCAGGATGAGCAGTTCTTC.

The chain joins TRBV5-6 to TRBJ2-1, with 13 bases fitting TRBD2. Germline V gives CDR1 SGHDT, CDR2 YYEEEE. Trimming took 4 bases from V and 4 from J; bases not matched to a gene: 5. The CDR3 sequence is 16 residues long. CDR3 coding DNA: TGTGCCAGCAGCGCAAAACTAGCGGGAGGGTACAATGAGCAGTTCTTC. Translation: CASSAKLAGGYNEQFF.

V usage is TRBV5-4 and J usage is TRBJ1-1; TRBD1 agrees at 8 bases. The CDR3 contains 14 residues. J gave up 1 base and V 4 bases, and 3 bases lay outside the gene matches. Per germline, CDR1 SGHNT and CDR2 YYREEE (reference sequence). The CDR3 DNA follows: TGTGCCAGCAGCATCGACAGGGGGAACACTGAAGCTTTCTTT. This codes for CASSIDRGNTEAFF. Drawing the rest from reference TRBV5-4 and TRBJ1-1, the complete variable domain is ETGVTQSPTHLIKTRGQQVTLRCSSQSGHNTVSWYQQALGQGPQFIFQYYREEENGRGNFPPRFSGLQFPNYSSELNVNALELDDSALYLCASSIDRGNTEAFFGQGTRLTVV.

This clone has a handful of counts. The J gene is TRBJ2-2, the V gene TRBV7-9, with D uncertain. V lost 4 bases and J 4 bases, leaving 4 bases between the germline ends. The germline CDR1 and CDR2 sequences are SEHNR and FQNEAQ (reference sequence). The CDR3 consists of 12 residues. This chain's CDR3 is CASSYGTGELFF. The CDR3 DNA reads TGTGCCAGCAGCTACGGCACCGGGGAGCTGTTTTTT.

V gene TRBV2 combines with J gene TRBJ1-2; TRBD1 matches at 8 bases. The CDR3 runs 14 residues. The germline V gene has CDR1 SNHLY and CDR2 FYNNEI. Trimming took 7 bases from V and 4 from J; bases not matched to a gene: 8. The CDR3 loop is CASTYRGGGYGYTF. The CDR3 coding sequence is TGTGCCAGCACTTACAGGGGGGGAGGCTATGGCTACACCTTC.

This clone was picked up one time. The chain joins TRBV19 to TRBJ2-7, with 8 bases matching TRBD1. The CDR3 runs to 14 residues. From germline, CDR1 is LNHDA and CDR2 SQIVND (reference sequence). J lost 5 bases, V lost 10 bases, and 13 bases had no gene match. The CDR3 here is CATSQGAGANEQYF. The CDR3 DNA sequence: TGTGCCACCTCGCAGGGGGCAGGGGCAAACGAGCAGTACTTC.

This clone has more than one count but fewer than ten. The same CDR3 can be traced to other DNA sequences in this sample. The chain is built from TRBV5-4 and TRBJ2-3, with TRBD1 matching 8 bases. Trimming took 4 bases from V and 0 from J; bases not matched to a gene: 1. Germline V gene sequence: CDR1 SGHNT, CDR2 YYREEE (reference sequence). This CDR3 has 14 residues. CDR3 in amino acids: CASSRQGSTDTQYF. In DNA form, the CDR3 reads TGTGCCAGCAGCCGACAGGGGAGCACAGATACGCAGTATTTT.

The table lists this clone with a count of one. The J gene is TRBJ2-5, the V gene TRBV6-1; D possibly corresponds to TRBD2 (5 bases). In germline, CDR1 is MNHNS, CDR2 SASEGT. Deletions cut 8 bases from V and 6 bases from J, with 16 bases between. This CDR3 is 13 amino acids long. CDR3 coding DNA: TGTGCCAGCGCCGGGATAATCGGGCAGACCCAGTACTTC. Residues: CASAGIIGQTQYF.

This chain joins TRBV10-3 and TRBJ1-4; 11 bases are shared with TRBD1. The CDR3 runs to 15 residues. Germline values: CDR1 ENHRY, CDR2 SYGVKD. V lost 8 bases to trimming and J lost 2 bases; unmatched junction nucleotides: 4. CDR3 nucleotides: TGTGCCATCGGCGGACAGGGGGCGACTAATGAAAAACTGTTTTTT. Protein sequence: CAIGGQGATNEKLFF.

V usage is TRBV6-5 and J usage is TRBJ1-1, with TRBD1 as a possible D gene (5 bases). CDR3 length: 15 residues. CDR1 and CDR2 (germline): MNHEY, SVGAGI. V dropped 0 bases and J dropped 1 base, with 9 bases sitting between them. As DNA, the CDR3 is TGTGCCAGCAGTTACTCGAGTCAGGGGAACACTGAAGCTTTCTTT. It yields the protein CASSYSSQGNTEAFF.

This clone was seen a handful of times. This chain's CDR3 is CASRGGTKNTEAFF. The CDR3 DNA is TGTGCCAGCAGGGGTGGGACAAAGAACACTGAAGCTTTCTTT. The V and J genes are TRBV6-5 and TRBJ1-1; D might be TRBD1 (6 bases). The CDR3 spans 14 residues. V lost 6 bases and J 1 base, leaving 12 bases between the germline ends. Germline loops: CDR1 MNHEY, CDR2 SVGAGI.

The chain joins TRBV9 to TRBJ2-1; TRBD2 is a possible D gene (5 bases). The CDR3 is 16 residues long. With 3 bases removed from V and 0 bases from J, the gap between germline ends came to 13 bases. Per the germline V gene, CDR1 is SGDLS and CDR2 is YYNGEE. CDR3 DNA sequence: TGTGCCAGCAGCGGAAACCCACGGGGCTCCTACAATGAGCAGTTCTTC. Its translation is CASSGNPRGSYNEQFF.

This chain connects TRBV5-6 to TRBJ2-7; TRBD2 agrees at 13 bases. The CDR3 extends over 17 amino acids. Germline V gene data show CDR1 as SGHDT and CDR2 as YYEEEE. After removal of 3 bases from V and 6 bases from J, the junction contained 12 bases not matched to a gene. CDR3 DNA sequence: TGTGCCAGCAGCTCCGGGACTAGCGGGGCCCACTTCGCCGAGCAGTACTTC. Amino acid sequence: CASSSGTSGAHFAEQYF.

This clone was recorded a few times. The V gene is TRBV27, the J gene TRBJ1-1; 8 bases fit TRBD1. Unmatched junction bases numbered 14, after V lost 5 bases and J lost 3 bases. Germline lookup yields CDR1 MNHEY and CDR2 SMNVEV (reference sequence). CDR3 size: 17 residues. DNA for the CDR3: TGTGCCAGCAGTCCATATTTAATGAACAGGGGGGACACTGAAGCTTTCTTT. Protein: CASSPYLMNRGDTEAFF.